Below are 8 T cell receptor beta chains sequenced from a single sample in a study of cytomegalovirus exposure and HLA in healthy donors. The PCR ran on 60 Vbeta and 13 Jbeta primers. TCRdb's copy holds only in-frame clones and misses some; the assay was immunoSEQ multiplex PCR. Of over 85,000 clones in the sample, 76% were seen once. Sequenced: PBMCs. All receptors derive from a young man in good health and CMV-seropositive.

The rearrangement joins TRBV6-1 to TRBJ1-4; 7 nucleotides match TRBD1. Trimming cost V 5 bases and J 7 bases; bases outside gene matches: 10. Per the germline V gene, CDR1 is MNHNS and CDR2 is SASEGT. CDR3 length: 15 amino acids. CDR3 sequence reads: CASSRTRGLGEKLFF. The CDR3 region has the DNA TGTGCCAGCAGTCGAACTAGGGGGCTTGGTGAAAAACTGTTTTTT.

The rearrangement links TRBV2 to TRBJ2-7; 8 bases are shared with TRBD1. After removal of 8 bases from V and 5 bases from J, the junction contained 14 bases not matched to a gene. CDR1 and CDR2 from the germline V gene are SNHLY and FYNNEI. This CDR3 spans 15 amino acids. CDR3 nucleotides: TGTGCCAGCTCGTTTTTCCAGGGGGCTCTGGACGAGCAGTACTTC. This encodes CASSFFQGALDEQYF.

The rearrangement uses TRBV4-2 and TRBJ2-1; D unclear. Trimming removed 0 bases from V and 3 bases from J, with 15 bases in between. The length of the CDR3 is 17 residues. From germline, CDR1 is LGHNA and CDR2 YNFKEQ. The chain's CDR3 is CASSQDPRSAFYNEQFF. The CDR3 coding sequence is TGTGCCAGCAGCCAAGATCCCCGCAGTGCCTTCTACAATGAGCAGTTCTTC.

Concerning this clone itself: Compared with germline, one end of the junction differs, possibly owing to a read error. V usage is TRBV7-7 and J usage is TRBJ2-1, with 9 positions matching TRBD2. The CDR3 covers 16 residues. Germline loops: CDR1 SSHAT, CDR2 FNYEAQ (reference sequence). The CDR3 here is CASSLEASGAYNEQFF. CDR3 nucleotide sequence: TGTGCTAGCAGCTTAGAGGCTAGCGGGGCGTACAATGAGCAGTTCTTC.

This clone was detected only a few times. The chain has TRBV5-1 and TRBJ2-1; 9 bases line up with TRBD1. The CDR3 spans 17 residues. Germline loops: CDR1 SGHRS, CDR2 YFSETQ. V was pared by 0 bases and J by 7 bases, with 11 bases of the junction left unmatched. The CDR3 is CASSLELFPGQGNEQFF. Here the CDR3 DNA reads TGCGCCAGCAGCTTGGAGCTTTTTCCGGGACAGGGAAATGAGCAGTTCTTC.

Comment on this clone: At one end, the junction sequence differs from germline, possibly due to a read error. CDR3 nucleotide sequence: TGTGCCAGTAGTATGAGTGGACAGAACATCTACAAGCAGTACTTC. Protein sequence: CASSMSGQNIYKQYF. V and J are TRBV19 and TRBJ2-7; maybe TRBD1 (6 bases). The CDR3 contains 15 residues. Germline assignment: CDR1 LNHDA and CDR2 SQIVND (reference sequence).

This clone has only one observation. The V and J genes are TRBV11-3 and TRBJ2-2, with a tentative D call TRBD2 (5 bases). The CDR3 sequence is 13 residues long. Germline CDR1 SGHNT, CDR2 YENEEA. The V end was cut by 1 base, the J end by 8 bases, with 8 bases between. The CDR3 protein is CASSLASSGELFF. The CDR3 DNA is TGTGCCAGCAGCTTAGCTAGCTCAGGGGAGCTGTTTTTT.

The chain is built from TRBV10-3 and TRBJ2-7, with 8 nucleotides matching TRBD2. In germline, CDR1 is ENHRY, CDR2 SYGVKD. After removal of 6 bases from V and 1 base from J, the junction contained 2 bases not matched to a gene. CDR3 length equals 13 residues. The CDR3 loop reads CAIRGTSSYEQYF. For the CDR3, the DNA is TGTGCCATCAGGGGGACTAGTTCCTACGAGCAGTACTTC.